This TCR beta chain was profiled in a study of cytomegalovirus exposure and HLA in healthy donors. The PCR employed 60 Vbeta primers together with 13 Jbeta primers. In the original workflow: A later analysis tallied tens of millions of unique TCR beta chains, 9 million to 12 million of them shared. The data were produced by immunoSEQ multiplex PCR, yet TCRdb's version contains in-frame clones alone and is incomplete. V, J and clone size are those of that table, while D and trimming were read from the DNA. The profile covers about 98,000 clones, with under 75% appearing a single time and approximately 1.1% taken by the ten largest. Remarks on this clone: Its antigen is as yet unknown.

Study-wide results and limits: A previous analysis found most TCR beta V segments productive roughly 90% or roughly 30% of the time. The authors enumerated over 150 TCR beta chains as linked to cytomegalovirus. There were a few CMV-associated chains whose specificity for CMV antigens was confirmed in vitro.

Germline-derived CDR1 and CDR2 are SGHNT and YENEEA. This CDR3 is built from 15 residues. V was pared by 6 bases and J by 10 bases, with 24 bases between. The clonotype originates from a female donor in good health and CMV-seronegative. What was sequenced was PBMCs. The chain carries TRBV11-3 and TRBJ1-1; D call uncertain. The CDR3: CASSPSQASERLAFF. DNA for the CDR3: TGTGCCAGCAGTCCGAGCCAAGCCTCGGAGCGTCTAGCTTTCTTT.